This record covers a single T cell receptor (beta chain). Its antigen remains unidentified. This entry belongs to a study of T cell repertoires in cytomegalovirus infection. Across the study: CMV infection together with matching HLA type was indicated by public TCR beta signatures. Study observations and caveats: There were HLA-C-restricted CMV-specific TCR beta clonotypes dominating the ex vivo response.

TCRdb independently ran MiXCR on the reads; one entry per CDR3 protein. The repertoire holds approximately 730,000 distinct CDR3 sequences, with almost 30% as singletons. V lost 5 bases and J lost 7; bases outside the gene matches: 10. The CDR3 sequence is 14 residues long. The germline gives CDR1 MNHEY, CDR2 SMNVEV (reference sequence). This clonotype was sampled from a human donor in good health (CMV status not recorded). Some clones in this sample may be carry-over from other donors' samples. The sample here was cultured CD8+ T cells from PBMCs, taken from culture after CMV antigen stimulation. The chain has TRBV27 and TRBJ2-7, with TRBD1 matching 8 bases. The CDR3 spells CASSPRTGSGEQYV. The CDR3 DNA follows: TGTGCCAGCAGTCCCCGGACAGGGTCTGGGGAGCAGTACGTC.